This paragraph reports one T cell receptor beta chain. The data were taken from a study of blood T cell repertoires in COVID-19. Study at large: T cells, B-cell-depleted T cells, or PBMCs supplied cDNA or gDNA.

Authors' analysis steps: Estimation of nucleated cell counts relied on the amplification of reference gene primers. Assay: immunoSEQ multiplex PCR; the TCRdb copy retains only in-frame clones and omits some. V, J and clone size were drawn from that table, and D and trimming were deduced from the DNA. The table lists around 68,000 clones, 79% of them singletons, with approximately 9.2% in the top ten. Germline CDR1 reads SQVTM; CDR2 reads ANQGSEA. CDR3 length equals 14 residues. V was cut by 3 bases and J by 2 bases, with 10 bases left in between. Sequenced material: peripheral blood. This sequence originates from a woman in her forties or fifties with acute or convalescent COVID-19. The chain combines TRBV29-1 with TRBJ2-2; D remains ambiguous. The CDR3 reads CSVEPTSNTGELFF. The DNA for the CDR3 is TGCAGCGTTGAGCCTACCTCTAACACCGGGGAGCTGTTTTTT.